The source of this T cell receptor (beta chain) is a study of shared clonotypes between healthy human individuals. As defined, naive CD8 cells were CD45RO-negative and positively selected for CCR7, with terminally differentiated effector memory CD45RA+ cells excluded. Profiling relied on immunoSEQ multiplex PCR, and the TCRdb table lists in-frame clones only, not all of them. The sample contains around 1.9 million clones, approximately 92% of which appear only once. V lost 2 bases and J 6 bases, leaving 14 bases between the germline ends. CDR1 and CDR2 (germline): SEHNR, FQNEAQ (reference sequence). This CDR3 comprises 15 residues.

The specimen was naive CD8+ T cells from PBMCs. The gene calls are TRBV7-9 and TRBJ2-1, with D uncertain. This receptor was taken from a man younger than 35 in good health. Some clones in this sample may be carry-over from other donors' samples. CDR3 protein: CASSLPPELGNEQFF. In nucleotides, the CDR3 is TGTGCCAGCAGCTTACCCCCCGAATTGGGCAATGAGCAGTTCTTC.